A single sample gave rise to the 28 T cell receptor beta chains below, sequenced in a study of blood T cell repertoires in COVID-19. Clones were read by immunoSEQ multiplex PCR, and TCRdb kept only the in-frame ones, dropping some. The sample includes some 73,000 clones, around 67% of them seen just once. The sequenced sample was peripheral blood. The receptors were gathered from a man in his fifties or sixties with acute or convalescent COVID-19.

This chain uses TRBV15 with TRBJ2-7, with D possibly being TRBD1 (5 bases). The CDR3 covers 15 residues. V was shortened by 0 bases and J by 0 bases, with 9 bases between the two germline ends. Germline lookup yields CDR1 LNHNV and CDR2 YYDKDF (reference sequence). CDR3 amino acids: CATSRETGSSYEQYF. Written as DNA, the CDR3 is TGTGCCACCAGCAGAGAAACAGGAAGCTCCTACGAGCAGTACTTC. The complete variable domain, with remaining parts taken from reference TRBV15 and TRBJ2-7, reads DAMVIQNPRYQVTQFGKPVTLSCSQTLNHNVMYWYQQKSSQAPKLLFHYYDKDFNNEADTPDNFQSRRPNTSFCFLDIRSPGLGDTAMYLCATSRETGSSYEQYFGPGTRLTVT.

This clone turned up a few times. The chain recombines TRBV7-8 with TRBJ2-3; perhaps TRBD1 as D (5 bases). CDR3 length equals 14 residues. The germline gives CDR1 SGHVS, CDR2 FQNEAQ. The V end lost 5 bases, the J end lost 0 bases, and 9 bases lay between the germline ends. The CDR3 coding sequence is TGTGCCAGCAGCCCAGGGCCAAGCACAGATACGCAGTATTTT. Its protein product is CASSPGPSTDTQYF.

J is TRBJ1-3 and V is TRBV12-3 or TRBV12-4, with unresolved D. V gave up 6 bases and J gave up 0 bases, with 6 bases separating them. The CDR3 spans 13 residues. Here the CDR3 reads CASRRDSGNTIYF. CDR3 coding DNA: TGTGCCAGCAGACGAGACTCTGGAAACACCATATATTTT.

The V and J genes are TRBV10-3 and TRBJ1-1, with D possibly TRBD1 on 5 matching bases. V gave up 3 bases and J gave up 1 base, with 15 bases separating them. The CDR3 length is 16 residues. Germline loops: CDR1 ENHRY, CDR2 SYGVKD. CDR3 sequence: CAISDQSIGQNTEAFF. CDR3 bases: TGTGCCATCAGTGACCAATCGATAGGACAGAACACTGAAGCTTTCTTT.

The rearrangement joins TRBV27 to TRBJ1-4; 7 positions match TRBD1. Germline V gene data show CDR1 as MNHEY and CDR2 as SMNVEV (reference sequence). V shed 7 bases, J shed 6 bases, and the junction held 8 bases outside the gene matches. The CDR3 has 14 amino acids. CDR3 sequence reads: CASTPTGLHEKLFF. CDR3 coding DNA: TGTGCCAGCACCCCGACAGGGCTGCATGAAAAACTGTTTTTT.

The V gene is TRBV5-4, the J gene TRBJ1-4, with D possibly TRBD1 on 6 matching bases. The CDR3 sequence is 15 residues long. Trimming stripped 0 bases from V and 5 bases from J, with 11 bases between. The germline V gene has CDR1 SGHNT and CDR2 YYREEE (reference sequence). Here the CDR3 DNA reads TGTGCCAGCAGCTTGGGGCAGGGGCGAAATGAAAAACTGTTTTTT. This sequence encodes CASSLGQGRNEKLFF.

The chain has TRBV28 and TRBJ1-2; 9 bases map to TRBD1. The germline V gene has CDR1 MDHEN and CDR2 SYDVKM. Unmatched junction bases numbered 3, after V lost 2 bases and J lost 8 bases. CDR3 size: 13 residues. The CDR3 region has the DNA TGTGCCAGCAGTTTAGGGACAGGGCTAGGCTACACCTTC. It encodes CASSLGTGLGYTF.

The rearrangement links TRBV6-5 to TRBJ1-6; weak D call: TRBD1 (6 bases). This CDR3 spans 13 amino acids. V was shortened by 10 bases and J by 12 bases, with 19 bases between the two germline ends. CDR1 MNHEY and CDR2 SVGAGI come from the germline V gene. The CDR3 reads CATHGQLRQPLHF. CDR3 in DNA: TGTGCCACACACGGACAGTTACGGCAACCCCTCCACTTT.

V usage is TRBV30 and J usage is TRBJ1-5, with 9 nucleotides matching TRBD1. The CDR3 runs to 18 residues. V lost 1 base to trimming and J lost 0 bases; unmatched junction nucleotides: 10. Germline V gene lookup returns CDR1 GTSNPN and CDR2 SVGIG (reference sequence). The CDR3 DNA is TGTGCCTGGAGTGCCGGGACAGGGAAGGGTTATAGCAATCAGCCCCAGCATTTT. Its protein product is CAWSAGTGKGYSNQPQHF.

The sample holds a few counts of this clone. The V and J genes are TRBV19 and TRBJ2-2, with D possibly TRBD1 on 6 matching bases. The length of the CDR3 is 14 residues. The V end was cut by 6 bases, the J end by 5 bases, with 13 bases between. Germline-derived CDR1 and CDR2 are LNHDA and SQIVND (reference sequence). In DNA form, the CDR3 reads TGTGCCAGTAGCAAATTACAGGGAACCGGGGAGCTGTTTTTT. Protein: CASSKLQGTGELFF.

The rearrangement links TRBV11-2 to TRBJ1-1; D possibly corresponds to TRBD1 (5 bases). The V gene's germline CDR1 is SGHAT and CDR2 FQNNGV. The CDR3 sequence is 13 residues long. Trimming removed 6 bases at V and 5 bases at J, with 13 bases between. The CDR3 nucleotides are TGTGCCAGCAGGTCTACAGGTGTAACTGAAGCTTTCTTT. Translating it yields CASRSTGVTEAFF. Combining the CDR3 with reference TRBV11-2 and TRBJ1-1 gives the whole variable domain EAGVAQSPRYKIIEKRQSVAFWCNPISGHATLYWYQQILGQGPKLLIQFQNNGVVDDSQLPKDRFSAERLKGVDSTLKIQPAKLEDSAVYLCASRSTGVTEAFFGQGTRLTVV.

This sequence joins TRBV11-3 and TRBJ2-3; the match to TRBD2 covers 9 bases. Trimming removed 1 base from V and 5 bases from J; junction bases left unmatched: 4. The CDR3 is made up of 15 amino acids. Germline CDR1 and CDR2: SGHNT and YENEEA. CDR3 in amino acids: CASSLGLAAGDTQYF. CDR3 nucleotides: TGTGCCAGCAGCTTAGGACTAGCGGCCGGAGATACGCAGTATTTT.

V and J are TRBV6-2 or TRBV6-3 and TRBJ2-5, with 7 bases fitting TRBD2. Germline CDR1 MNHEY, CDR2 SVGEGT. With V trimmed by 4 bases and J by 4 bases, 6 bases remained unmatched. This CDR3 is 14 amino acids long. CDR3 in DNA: TGTGCCAGCAGTTGGAGCGGGGCAACAGAGACCCAGTACTTC. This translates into CASSWSGATETQYF.

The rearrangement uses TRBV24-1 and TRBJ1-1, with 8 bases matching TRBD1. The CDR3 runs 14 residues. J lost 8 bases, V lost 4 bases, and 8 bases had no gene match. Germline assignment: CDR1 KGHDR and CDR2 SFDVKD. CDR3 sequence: CATSDSGQGREAFF. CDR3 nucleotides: TGTGCCACCAGTGACTCTGGACAGGGTAGGGAAGCTTTCTTT.

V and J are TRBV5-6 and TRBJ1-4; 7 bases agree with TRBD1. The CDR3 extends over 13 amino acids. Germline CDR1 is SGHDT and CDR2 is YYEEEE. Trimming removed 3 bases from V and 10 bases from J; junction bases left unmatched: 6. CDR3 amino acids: CASSSQRGRKLFF. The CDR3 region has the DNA TGTGCCAGCAGCTCCCAGAGGGGGCGAAAACTGTTTTTT.

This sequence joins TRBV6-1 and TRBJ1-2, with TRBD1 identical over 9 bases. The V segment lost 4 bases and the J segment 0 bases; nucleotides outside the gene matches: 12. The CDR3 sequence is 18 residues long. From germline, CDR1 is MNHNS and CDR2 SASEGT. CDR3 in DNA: TGTGCCAGCAGTGTACTACAGGGGGCTTTCCTCCCTAACTATGGCTACACCTTC. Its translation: CASSVLQGAFLPNYGYTF.

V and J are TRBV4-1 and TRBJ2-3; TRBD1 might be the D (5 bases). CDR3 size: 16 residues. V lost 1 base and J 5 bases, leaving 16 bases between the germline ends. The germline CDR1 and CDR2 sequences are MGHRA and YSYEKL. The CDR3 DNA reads TGCGCCAGCAGCCAAGGGGTTACCAGGGTTGAAGATACGCAGTATTTT. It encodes CASSQGVTRVEDTQYF.

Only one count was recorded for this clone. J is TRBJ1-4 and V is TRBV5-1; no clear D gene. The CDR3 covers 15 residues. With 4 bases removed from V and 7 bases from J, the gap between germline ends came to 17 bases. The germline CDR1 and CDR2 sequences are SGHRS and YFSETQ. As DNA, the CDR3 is TGCGCCAGCAGCCCTGGATGGGAGGGCGGTGAAAAACTGTTTTTT. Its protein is CASSPGWEGGEKLFF.

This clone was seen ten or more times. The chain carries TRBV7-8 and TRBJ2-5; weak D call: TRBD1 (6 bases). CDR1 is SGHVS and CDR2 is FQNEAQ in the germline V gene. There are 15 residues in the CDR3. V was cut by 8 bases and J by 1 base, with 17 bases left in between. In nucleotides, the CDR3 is TGTGCCAGCGTAGCCGGGACATCTTCCCAAGAGACCCAGTACTTC. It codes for CASVAGTSSQETQYF.

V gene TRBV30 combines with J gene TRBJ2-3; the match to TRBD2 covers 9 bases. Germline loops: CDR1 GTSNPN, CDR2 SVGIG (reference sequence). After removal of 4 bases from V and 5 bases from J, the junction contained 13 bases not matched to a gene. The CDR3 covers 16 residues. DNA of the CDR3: TGTGCCTGGAAACCCAGCGCGGGGGGGCAGGAAGATACGCAGTATTTT. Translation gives CAWKPSAGGQEDTQYF.

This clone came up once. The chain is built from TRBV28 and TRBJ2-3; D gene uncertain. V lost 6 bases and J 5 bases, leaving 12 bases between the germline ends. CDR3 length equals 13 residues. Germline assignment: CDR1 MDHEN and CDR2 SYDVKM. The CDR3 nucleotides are TGTGCCAGCAGCGGGTCTGCGTTAGATACGCAGTATTTT. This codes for CASSGSALDTQYF.

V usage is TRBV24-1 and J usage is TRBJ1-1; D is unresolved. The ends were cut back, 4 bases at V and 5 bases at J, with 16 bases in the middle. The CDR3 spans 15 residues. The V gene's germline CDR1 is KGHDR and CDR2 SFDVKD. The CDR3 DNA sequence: TGTGCCACCAGTGACCCCAAGGGCGGGGAAACTGAAGCTTTCTTT. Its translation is CATSDPKGGETEAFF.

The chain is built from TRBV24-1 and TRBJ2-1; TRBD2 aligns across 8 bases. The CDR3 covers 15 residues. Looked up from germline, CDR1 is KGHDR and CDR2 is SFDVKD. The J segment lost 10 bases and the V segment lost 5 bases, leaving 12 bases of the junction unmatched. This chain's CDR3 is CATSALSGGLREQFF. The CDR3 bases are TGTGCCACCAGTGCCTTGTCGGGGGGGCTAAGGGAGCAGTTCTTC.

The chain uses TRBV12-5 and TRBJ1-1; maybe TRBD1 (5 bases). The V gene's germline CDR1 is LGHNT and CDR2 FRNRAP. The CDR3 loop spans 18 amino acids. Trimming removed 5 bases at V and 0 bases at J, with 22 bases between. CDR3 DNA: TGTGCTAGTGGTCTCGCTGCGGGGGACTCCGGGATGAACACTGAAGCTTTCTTT. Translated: CASGLAAGDSGMNTEAFF.

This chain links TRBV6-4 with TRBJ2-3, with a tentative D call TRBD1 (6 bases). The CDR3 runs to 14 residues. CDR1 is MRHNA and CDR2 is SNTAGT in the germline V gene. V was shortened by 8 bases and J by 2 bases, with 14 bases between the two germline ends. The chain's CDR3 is CASRAQGNTDTQYF. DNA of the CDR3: TGTGCCAGCCGGGCCCAGGGGAACACAGATACGCAGTATTTT.

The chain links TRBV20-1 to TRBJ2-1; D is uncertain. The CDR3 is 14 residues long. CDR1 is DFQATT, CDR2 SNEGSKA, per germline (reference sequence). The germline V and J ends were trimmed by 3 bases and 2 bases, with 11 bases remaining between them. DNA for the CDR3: TGCAGTGCTAGTGCCCAGTATCCCTACAATGAGCAGTTCTTC. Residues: CSASAQYPYNEQFF.

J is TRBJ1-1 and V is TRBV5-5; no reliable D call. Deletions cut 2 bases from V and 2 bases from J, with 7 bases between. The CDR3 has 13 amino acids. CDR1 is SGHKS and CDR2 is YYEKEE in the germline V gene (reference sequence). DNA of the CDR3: TGTGCCAGCAGCTTTAACAGAAACACTGAAGCTTTCTTT. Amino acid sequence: CASSFNRNTEAFF.

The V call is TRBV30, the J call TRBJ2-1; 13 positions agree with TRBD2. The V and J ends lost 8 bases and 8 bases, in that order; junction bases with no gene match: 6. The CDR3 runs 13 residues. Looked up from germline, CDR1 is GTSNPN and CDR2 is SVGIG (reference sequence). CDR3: CARTSGRGDEQFF. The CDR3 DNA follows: TGTGCCAGGACTAGCGGGAGAGGGGATGAGCAGTTCTTC.